The 21 T cell receptor beta chains in this list originate from one sample, sequenced in a study of shared clonotypes between healthy human individuals. Data came from immunoSEQ multiplex PCR; TCRdb stores just in-frame clones and leaves some out. The sample lists about 650,000 clones; about 95% were seen once. CD45RO negativity and positive selection for CCR7 defined naive CD8 cells, a population that excluded terminally differentiated effector memory CD45RA+ cells. Material: naive CD8+ T cells sorted from blood. The receptors shown here come from a woman aged 25-40 years in good health.

V usage is TRBV19 and J usage is TRBJ1-1; 10 bases match TRBD1. Unmatched junction bases numbered 7, after V lost 10 bases and J lost 8 bases. This CDR3 is built from 12 residues. CDR1 is LNHDA, CDR2 SQIVND, per germline (reference sequence). CDR3 nucleotide sequence: TGTGCCATTAGACAGGGGGCTTCGGAAGCTTTCTTT. It codes for CAIRQGASEAFF.

This chain uses TRBV27 with TRBJ1-1; tentatively, D is TRBD1 (5 bases). This CDR3 comprises 15 residues. Germline loops: CDR1 MNHEY, CDR2 SMNVEV (reference sequence). V gave up 4 bases and J gave up 3 bases, with 15 bases separating them. CDR3 amino acids: CASSSLAGGDTEAFF. Here the CDR3 DNA reads TGTGCCAGCAGTTCCCTCGCTGGGGGGGACACTGAAGCTTTCTTT.

This sequence joins TRBV7-6 and TRBJ2-7; a weak D match, TRBD2 (5 bases). V was shortened by 4 bases and J by 6 bases, with 13 bases between the two germline ends. The CDR3 runs 13 residues. CDR1 is SGHVS and CDR2 is FNYEAQ in the germline V gene. This CDR3 is CASSWMDSSEQYF. CDR3 bases: TGTGCCAGCAGCTGGATGGACTCATCCGAGCAGTACTTC.

V and J are TRBV2 and TRBJ2-7; possibly TRBD1 for D (6 bases). This CDR3 spans 14 amino acids. V dropped 7 bases and J dropped 9 bases, with 22 bases sitting between them. CDR1 SNHLY and CDR2 FYNNEI come from the germline V gene. In DNA form, the CDR3 reads TGTGCCAGCATTATCCAGGGGACCCCGCCCCGGCAGTACTTC. It specifies CASIIQGTPPRQYF.

The genes are TRBV7-6 and TRBJ2-3; D uncertain. Germline V gene lookup returns CDR1 SGHVS and CDR2 FNYEAQ. The CDR3 totals 14 residues. V lost 3 bases and J lost 2, with 9 bases in between. This CDR3 is CASSFPGFTDTQYF. The CDR3 nucleotides are TGTGCCAGCAGCTTCCCCGGGTTCACAGATACGCAGTATTTT.

The chain couples TRBV19 to TRBJ2-1; TRBD2 agrees at 12 bases. This CDR3 is built from 16 residues. The trim removed 3 bases at V and 5 bases at J, leaving 5 bases unmatched. Germline V gene sequence: CDR1 LNHDA, CDR2 SQIVND (reference sequence). The CDR3 DNA reads TGTGCCAGTAGTATCCGACTAGCGGGGGTAAACAATGAGCAGTTCTTC. Translating gives CASSIRLAGVNNEQFF. The full variable domain, completed using reference TRBV19 and TRBJ2-1, is DGGITQSPKYLFRKEGQNVTLSCEQNLNHDAMYWYRQDPGQGLRLIYYSQIVNDFQKGDIAEGYSVSREKKESFPLTVTSAQKNPTAFYLCASSIRLAGVNNEQFFGPGTRLTVL.

The chain carries TRBV27 and TRBJ2-1, with 8 bases matching TRBD2. Trimming took 5 bases from V and 5 from J; bases not matched to a gene: 5. CDR3 length equals 14 residues. Germline CDR1 and CDR2: MNHEY and SMNVEV (reference sequence). The CDR3 region is CASSVAGSHNEQFF. DNA of the CDR3: TGTGCCAGCAGTGTAGCGGGATCCCACAATGAGCAGTTCTTC.

V is TRBV9 and J is TRBJ2-2; 7 bases align to TRBD2. Losses at the gene ends were 3 bases for V and 5 bases for J; bases not matched to a gene: 13. Per germline, CDR1 SGDLS and CDR2 YYNGEE. This CDR3 contains 17 residues. The CDR3 spells CASSARGGLAVTGELFF. CDR3 DNA: TGTGCCAGCAGCGCCCGGGGTGGGCTAGCGGTGACCGGGGAGCTGTTTTTT.

The chain employs TRBV30 and TRBJ2-7; no clear D gene. Germline assignment: CDR1 GTSNPN and CDR2 SVGIG (reference sequence). The CDR3 runs to 11 residues. V was trimmed by 4 bases and J by 3 bases, leaving 7 bases between them. CDR3 amino acids: CAWTVDYEQYF. The CDR3 nucleotides are TGTGCCTGGACAGTGGACTACGAGCAGTACTTC.

V is TRBV30 and J is TRBJ1-1, with 8 nucleotides matching TRBD1. The germline CDR1 and CDR2 sequences are GTSNPN and SVGIG (reference sequence). There are 12 residues in the CDR3. After removal of 5 bases from V and 6 bases from J, the junction contained 5 bases not matched to a gene. The CDR3, as DNA: TGTGCCTGGGGAACGACAGGGGCTGAAGCTTTCTTT. As protein: CAWGTTGAEAFF.

The count of this clone is one. Other DNA variants within this sample encode the same CDR3. This chain uses TRBV27 with TRBJ2-7; 10 nucleotides align to TRBD2. With V trimmed by 5 bases and J by 2 bases, 3 bases remained unmatched. The CDR3 is 14 residues long. CDR1 and CDR2 (germline): MNHEY, SMNVEV (reference sequence). The CDR3 DNA is TGTGCCAGCAGTCCCCTAGCGGGAGCCTACGAGCAGTACTTC. This sequence encodes CASSPLAGAYEQYF.

J is TRBJ2-3 and V is TRBV10-3; 10 nucleotides line up with TRBD1. V gave up 3 bases and J gave up 4 bases; unmatched junction bases: 10. CDR3 length equals 17 residues. Germline CDR1 ENHRY, CDR2 SYGVKD. The chain's CDR3 is CAISDPDRGPVSDTQYF. The DNA for the CDR3 is TGTGCCATCAGTGACCCTGACAGGGGGCCAGTCTCAGATACGCAGTATTTT.

This clone was recorded once. This chain uses TRBV7-8 with TRBJ2-5, with TRBD2 identical over 13 bases. The trim removed 4 bases at V and 0 bases at J, leaving 8 bases unmatched. The germline gives CDR1 SGHVS, CDR2 FQNEAQ. The CDR3 is 18 amino acids. The CDR3 region has the DNA TGTGCCAGCAGCTCTGGGACTAGCGGGATGCCTTACCAAGAGACCCAGTACTTC. Amino acids: CASSSGTSGMPYQETQYF.

The rearrangement links TRBV5-4 to TRBJ2-2; D is ambiguous. The germline V gene has CDR1 SGHNT and CDR2 YYREEE (reference sequence). The CDR3 has 14 residues. Between the trimmed V and J ends, which lost 1 base and 1 base, there was a span of 5 bases. CDR3 sequence: CASSLWQNTGELFF. CDR3 DNA sequence: TGTGCCAGCAGCTTGTGGCAGAACACCGGGGAGCTGTTTTTT.

The chain uses TRBV6-1 and TRBJ2-7; the match to TRBD2 covers 10 bases. CDR1 is MNHNS, CDR2 SASEGT, per germline. J gave up 2 bases and V 1 base, and 5 bases lay outside the gene matches. The CDR3 extends over 16 amino acids. The CDR3 region is CASSEEASGGPYEQYF. The CDR3 DNA reads TGTGCCAGCAGTGAAGAGGCTAGCGGGGGCCCCTACGAGCAGTACTTC.

V gene TRBV27 combines with J gene TRBJ1-5; D remains ambiguous. The CDR3 contains 13 residues. Between the trimmed V and J ends, which lost 2 bases and 7 bases, there was a span of 9 bases. Germline CDR1 reads MNHEY; CDR2 reads SMNVEV (reference sequence). For the CDR3, the DNA is TGTGCCAGCAGTTTACTGTTTGGGCAGCCCCAGCATTTT. Translation: CASSLLFGQPQHF.

The gene calls are TRBV12-5 and TRBJ1-1; D uncertain. The germline CDR1 and CDR2 sequences are LGHNT and FRNRAP. This CDR3 is 13 amino acids long. V was shortened by 7 bases and J by 3 bases, with 12 bases between the two germline ends. CDR3 DNA: TGTGCTAGTGCCCTGGACGGCTACACTGAAGCTTTCTTT. Translating it yields CASALDGYTEAFF. The whole variable domain, remainder taken from reference TRBV12-5 and TRBJ1-1, is DARVTQTPRHKVTEMGQEVTMRCQPILGHNTVFWYRQTMMQGLELLAYFRNRAPLDDSGMPKDRFSAEMPDATLATLKIQPSEPRDSAVYFCASALDGYTEAFFGQGTRLTVV.

The V and J genes are TRBV19 and TRBJ2-2, with D perhaps being TRBD1 or TRBD2 (5 bases each). CDR1 LNHDA and CDR2 SQIVND come from the germline V gene (reference sequence). The CDR3 contains 16 residues. Trimming removed 0 bases from V and 7 bases from J, with 15 bases in between. CDR3 amino acids: CASSIDREGVGGELFF. CDR3 nucleotides: TGTGCCAGTAGTATAGACCGGGAAGGGGTTGGCGGGGAGCTGTTTTTT.

The chain uses TRBV27 and TRBJ2-1, with 9 bases aligning to TRBD2. The V and J ends lost 1 base and 7 bases, in that order; junction bases with no gene match: 8. Germline V gene data show CDR1 as MNHEY and CDR2 as SMNVEV (reference sequence). CDR3 size: 16 residues. In DNA, the CDR3 is TGTGCCAGCAGTTTATTCGAAGCGGGAGGTTCTAATGAGCAGTTCTTC. As protein: CASSLFEAGGSNEQFF.

The rearrangement joins TRBV19 to TRBJ2-5; TRBD2 might be the D (6 bases). CDR1 and CDR2 from the germline V gene are LNHDA and SQIVND (reference sequence). CDR3 length equals 14 residues. V was pared by 7 bases and J by 3 bases, with 15 bases between. The CDR3 DNA is TGTGCCAGTAAGTCGTTCGGCGGGGAAGAGACCCAGTACTTC. Translation gives CASKSFGGEETQYF.

The chain has TRBV27 and TRBJ2-1, with a weak D call TRBD2 (6 bases). Trimming took off 6 bases at V and 9 bases at J, with 12 bases between the two ends. Germline V gene sequence: CDR1 MNHEY, CDR2 SMNVEV (reference sequence). There are 12 residues in the CDR3. The CDR3 nucleotides are TGTGCCAGCAGACATACTAGCTCTGAGCAGTTCTTC. Translating gives CASRHTSSEQFF.